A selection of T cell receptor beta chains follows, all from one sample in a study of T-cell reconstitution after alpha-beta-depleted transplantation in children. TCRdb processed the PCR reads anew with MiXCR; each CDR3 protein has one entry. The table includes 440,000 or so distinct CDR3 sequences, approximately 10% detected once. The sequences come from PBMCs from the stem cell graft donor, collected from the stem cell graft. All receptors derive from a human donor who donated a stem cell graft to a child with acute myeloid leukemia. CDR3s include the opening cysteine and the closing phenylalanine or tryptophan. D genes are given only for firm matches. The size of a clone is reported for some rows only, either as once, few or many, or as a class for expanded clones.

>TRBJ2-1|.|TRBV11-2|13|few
CASSLDGGMVPFF
TGTGCCAGCAGCTTAGATGGAGGGATGGTGCCGTTCTTC
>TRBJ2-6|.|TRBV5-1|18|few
CASSLELVGVSGANVLTF
TGCGCCAGCAGCTTGGAATTGGTAGGGGTCTCTGGGGCCAACGTCCTGACTTTC
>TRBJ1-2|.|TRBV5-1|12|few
CASSLAGYGYTF
TGCGCCAGCAGCTTGGCGGGCTATGGCTACACCTTC
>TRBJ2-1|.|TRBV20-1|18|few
CSARALTQVPQSAIEQFF
TGCAGTGCTAGAGCCTTGACACAGGTTCCCCAATCCGCAATTGAGCAGTTCTTC
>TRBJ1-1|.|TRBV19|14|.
CASSLGTPNTEAFF
TGTGCCAGTAGTCTGGGGACACCGAACACTGAAGCTTTCTTT
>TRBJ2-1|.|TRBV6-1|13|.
CASSLAPGTEQFF
TGTGCCAGCAGCCTGGCCCCCGGGACAGAGCAGTTCTTC
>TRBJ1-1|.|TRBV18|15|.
CASSPIGGKGAEAFF
TGTGCCAGCTCACCAATTGGGGGGAAGGGCGCTGAAGCTTTCTTT
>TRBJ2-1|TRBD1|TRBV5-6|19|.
CASSPLKFRGPSSYNEQFF
TGTGCCAGCAGCCCGCTTAAATTTAGGGGGCCAAGCTCCTACAATGAGCAGTTCTTC
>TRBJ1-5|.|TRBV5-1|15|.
CASSLMGRYNQPQHF
TGCGCCAGCAGCTTGATGGGGCGGTACAATCAGCCCCAGCATTTT
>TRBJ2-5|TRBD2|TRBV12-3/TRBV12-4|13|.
CASSWRGGETQYF
TGTGCCAGCAGTTGGCGCGGGGGAGAGACCCAGTACTTC
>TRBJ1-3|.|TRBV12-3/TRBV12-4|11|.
CASRGGGTIYF
TGTGCCAGCAGGGGAGGCGGCACCATATATTTT
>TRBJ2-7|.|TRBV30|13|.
CAWKRGVRYEQYF
TGTGCCTGGAAAAGAGGGGTTCGGTACGAGCAGTACTTC
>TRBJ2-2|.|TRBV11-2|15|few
CASSFTRGSTGELFF
TGTGCCAGCAGCTTTACTAGGGGTAGCACCGGGGAGCTGTTTTTT
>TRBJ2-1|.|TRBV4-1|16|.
CASSQGFRPNYNEQFF
TGCGCCAGCAGCCAAGGATTCCGACCCAATTACAATGAGCAGTTCTTC
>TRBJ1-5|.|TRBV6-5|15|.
CASSYSGARNQPQHF
TGTGCCAGCAGTTACTCCGGGGCACGGAATCAGCCCCAGCATTTT
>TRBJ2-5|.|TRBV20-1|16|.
CSARGRGLFQVETQYF
TGCAGTGCTAGAGGGAGGGGGCTCTTTCAGGTGGAGACCCAGTACTTC
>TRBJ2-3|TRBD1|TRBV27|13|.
CASRDRGADTQYF
TGTGCCAGCAGGGACAGGGGGGCAGATACGCAGTATTTT
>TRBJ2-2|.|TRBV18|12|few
CASSPEAGELFF
TGTGCCAGCTCACCAGAGGCCGGGGAGCTGTTTTTT
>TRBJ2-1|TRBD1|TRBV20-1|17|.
CSAPGQGATISYNEQFF
TGCAGTGCACCGGGACAGGGGGCTACCATCTCCTACAATGAGCAGTTCTTC
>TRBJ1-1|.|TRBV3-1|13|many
CASSQGVGTEAFF
TGTGCCAGCAGCCAAGGGGTTGGCACTGAAGCTTTCTTT
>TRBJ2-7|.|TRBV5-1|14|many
CASRPTLTTYEQYF
TGCGCCAGCAGACCGACCTTAACTACCTACGAGCAGTACTTC